The entry that follows covers one T cell receptor beta chain sequence. Antigen unknown. Researchers picked out CD4+ and CD8+ T cells from PBMCs by sorting. This sample was included in a study of CD8+ T cells in alopecia areata. This CDR3 is 15 amino acids long. The J segment lost 0 bases and the V segment lost 6 bases, leaving 9 bases of the junction unmatched. Germline lookup yields CDR1 SGHNT and CDR2 YYREEE (reference sequence). RNA extraction was followed by reverse transcription into cDNA, which acted as the sequencing template. Method: immunoSEQ multiplex PCR; TCRdb's copy keeps in-frame clones and lacks some. Among roughly 60,000 clones listed, 40% to 50% were seen once. Study observations and caveats: Elevated clonality characterized lesional scalp relative to normal scalp, particularly in alopecia totalis/universalis.

The chain combines TRBV5-4 with TRBJ2-7; 7 bases map to TRBD2. What was sequenced was NKG2D-low CD8+ T cells sorted from blood. This TCR was sampled from a human donor with alopecia areata. CDR3 region: CASTMRGGGSYEQYF. In DNA form, the CDR3 reads TGTGCCAGCACCATGAGAGGCGGGGGCTCCTACGAGCAGTACTTC.